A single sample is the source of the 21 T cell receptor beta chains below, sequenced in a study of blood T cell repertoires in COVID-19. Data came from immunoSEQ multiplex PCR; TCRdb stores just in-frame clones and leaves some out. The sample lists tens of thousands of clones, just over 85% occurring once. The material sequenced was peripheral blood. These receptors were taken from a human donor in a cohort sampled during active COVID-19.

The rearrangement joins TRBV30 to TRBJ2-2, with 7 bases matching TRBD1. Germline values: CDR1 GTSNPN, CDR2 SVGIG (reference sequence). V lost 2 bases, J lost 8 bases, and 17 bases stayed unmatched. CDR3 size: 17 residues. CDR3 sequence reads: CAWSRRGRGGFSGELFF. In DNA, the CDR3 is TGTGCCTGGAGTAGAAGGGGCAGAGGGGGCTTCTCTGGGGAGCTGTTTTTT.

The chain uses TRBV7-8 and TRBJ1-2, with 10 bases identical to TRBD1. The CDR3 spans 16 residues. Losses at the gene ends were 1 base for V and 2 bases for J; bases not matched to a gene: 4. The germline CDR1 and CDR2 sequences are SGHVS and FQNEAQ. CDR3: CASSLGQGAINYGYTF. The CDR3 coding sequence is TGTGCCAGCAGCTTAGGACAGGGGGCGATAAACTATGGCTACACCTTC.

The CDR3 spells CASSREAGPGPEQYF. As DNA, the CDR3 is TGTGCCAGCAGCCGAGAGGCAGGCCCCGGCCCCGAGCAGTACTTC. This chain connects TRBV7-8 to TRBJ2-7; D gene ambiguous. Between the trimmed V and J ends, which lost 5 bases and 6 bases, there was a span of 20 bases. The CDR3 is made up of 15 amino acids. CDR1 is SGHVS, CDR2 FQNEAQ, per germline.

The CDR3 DNA reads as TGTGCCAGCAGCTTAGATCGGGGGTTCGCCTACAATGAGCAGTTCTTC. Translated, it gives CASSLDRGFAYNEQFF. The rearrangement uses TRBV11-2 and TRBJ2-1, with a tentative D call TRBD2 (6 bases). Trimming took 0 bases from V and 2 from J, leaving 11 bases between them. The CDR3 length is 16 residues. The V gene's germline CDR1 is SGHAT and CDR2 FQNNGV.

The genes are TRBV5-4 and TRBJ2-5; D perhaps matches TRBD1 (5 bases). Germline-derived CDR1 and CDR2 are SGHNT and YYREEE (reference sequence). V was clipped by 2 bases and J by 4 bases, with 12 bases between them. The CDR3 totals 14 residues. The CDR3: CASSFGAVLETQYF. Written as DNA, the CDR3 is TGTGCCAGCAGCTTTGGGGCAGTCCTAGAGACCCAGTACTTC.

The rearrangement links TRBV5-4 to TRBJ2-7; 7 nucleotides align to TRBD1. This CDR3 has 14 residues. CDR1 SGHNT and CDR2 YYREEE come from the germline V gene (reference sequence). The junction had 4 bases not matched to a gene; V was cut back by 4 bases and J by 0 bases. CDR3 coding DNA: TGTGCCAGCAGCCCGGGACAGAGCTCCTACGAGCAGTACTTC. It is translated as CASSPGQSSYEQYF.

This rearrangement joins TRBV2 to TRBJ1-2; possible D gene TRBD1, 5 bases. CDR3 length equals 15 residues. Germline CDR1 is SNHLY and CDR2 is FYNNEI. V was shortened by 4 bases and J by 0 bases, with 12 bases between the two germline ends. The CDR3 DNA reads TGTGCCAGCAGTGTAGCGGGGCCCACTAACTATGGCTACACCTTC. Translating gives CASSVAGPTNYGYTF.

The CDR3 sequence: CASSRSFFNQPQHF. The CDR3 bases are TGTGCCAGTAGTAGGAGCTTCTTCAATCAGCCCCAGCATTTT. The chain links TRBV19 to TRBJ1-5; D gene unclear. The germline V and J ends were trimmed by 4 bases and 3 bases, with 10 bases remaining between them. In germline, CDR1 is LNHDA, CDR2 SQIVND (reference sequence). The CDR3 sequence is 14 residues long.

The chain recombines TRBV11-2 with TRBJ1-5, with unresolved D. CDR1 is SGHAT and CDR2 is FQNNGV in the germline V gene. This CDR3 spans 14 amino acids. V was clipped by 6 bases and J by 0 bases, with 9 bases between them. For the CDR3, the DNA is TGTGCCAGCAGTCCGGGATCTAGCAATCAGCCCCAGCATTTT. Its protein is CASSPGSSNQPQHF.

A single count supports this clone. The DNA of the CDR3 is TGTGCCAGCAGCTTAGTGCCAGGGAAGAACACCGGGGAGCTGTTTTTT. As protein: CASSLVPGKNTGELFF. The V call is TRBV7-2, the J call TRBJ2-2; tentatively, D is TRBD1 (5 bases). The ends were cut back, 1 base at V and 1 base at J, with 10 bases in the middle. CDR1 and CDR2 (germline): SGHTA, FQGNSA. CDR3 size: 16 residues.

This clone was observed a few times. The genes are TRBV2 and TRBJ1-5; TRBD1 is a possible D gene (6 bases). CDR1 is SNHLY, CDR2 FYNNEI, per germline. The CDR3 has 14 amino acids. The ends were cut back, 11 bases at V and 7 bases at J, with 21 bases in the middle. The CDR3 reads CASNAGGARQPQHF. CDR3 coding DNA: TGTGCCTCCAACGCGGGGGGGGCTAGGCAGCCCCAGCATTTT.

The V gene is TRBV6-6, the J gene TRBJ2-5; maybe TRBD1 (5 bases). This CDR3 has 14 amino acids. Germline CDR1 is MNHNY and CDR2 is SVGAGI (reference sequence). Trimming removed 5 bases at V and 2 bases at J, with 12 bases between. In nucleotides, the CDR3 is TGTGCCAGCAGTCCCGACAGCTTTCAAGAGACCCAGTACTTC. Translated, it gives CASSPDSFQETQYF.

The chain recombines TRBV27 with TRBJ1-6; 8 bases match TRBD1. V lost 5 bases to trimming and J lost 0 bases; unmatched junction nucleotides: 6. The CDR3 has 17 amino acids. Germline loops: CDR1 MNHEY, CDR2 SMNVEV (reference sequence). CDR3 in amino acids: CASSPTGGPSYNSPLHF. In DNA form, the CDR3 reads TGTGCCAGCAGTCCCACAGGGGGTCCCTCCTATAATTCACCCCTCCACTTT.

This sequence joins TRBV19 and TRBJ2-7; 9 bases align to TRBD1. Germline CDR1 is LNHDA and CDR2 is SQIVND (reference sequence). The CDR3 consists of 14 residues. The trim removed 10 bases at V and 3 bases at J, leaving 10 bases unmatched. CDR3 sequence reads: CATRDRENIYEQYF. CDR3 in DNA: TGTGCCACTAGGGACAGGGAAAATATCTACGAGCAGTACTTC.

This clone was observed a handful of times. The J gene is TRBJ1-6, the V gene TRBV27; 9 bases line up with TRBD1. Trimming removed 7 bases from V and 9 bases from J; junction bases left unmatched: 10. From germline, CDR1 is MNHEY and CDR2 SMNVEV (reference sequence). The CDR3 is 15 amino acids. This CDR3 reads CASKDGDRETSPLHF. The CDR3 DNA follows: TGTGCCAGCAAGGATGGGGACAGGGAGACTTCACCCCTCCACTTT.

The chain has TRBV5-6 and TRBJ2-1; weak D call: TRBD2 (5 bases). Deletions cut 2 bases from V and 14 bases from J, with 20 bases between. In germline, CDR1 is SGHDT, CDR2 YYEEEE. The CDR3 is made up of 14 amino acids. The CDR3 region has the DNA TGTGCCAGCAGCTTTTTGGCTAGCCCACATTTTGAGTTCTTC. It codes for CASSFLASPHFEFF. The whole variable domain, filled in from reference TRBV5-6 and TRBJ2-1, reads DAGVTQSPTHLIKTRGQQVTLRCSPKSGHDTVSWYQQALGQGPQFIFQYYEEEERQRGNFPDRFSGHQFPNYSSELNVNALLLGDSALYLCASSFLASPHFEFFGPGTRLTVL.

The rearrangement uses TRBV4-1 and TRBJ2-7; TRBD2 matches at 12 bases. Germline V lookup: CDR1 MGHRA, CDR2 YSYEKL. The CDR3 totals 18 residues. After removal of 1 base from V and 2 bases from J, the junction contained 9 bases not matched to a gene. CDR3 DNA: TGCGCCAGCAGCCAAGCGGCCCTCCTAGCGGGGGGGCCCTACGAGCAGTACTTC. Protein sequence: CASSQAALLAGGPYEQYF.

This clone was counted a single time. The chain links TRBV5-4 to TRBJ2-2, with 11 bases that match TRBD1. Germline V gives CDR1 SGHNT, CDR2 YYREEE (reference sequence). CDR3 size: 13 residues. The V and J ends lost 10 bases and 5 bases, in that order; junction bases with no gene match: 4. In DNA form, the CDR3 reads TGTGCCGGCGGACAGGGGGCGACCGGGGAGCTGTTTTTT. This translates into CAGGQGATGELFF.

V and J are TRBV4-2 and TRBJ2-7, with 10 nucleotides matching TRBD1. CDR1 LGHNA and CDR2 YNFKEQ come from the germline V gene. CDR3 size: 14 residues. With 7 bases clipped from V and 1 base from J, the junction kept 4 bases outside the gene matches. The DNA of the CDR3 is TGTGCCAGCAACCGGGACAGGGGTTCCTACGAGCAGTACTTC. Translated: CASNRDRGSYEQYF.

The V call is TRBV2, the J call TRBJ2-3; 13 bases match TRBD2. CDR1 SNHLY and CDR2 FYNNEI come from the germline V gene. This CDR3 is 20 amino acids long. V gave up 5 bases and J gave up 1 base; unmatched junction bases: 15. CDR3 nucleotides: TGTGCCAGCAGTCACCCGGGACTAGCGGGAACATGGGGGGGCACAGATACGCAGTATTTT. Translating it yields CASSHPGLAGTWGGTDTQYF.

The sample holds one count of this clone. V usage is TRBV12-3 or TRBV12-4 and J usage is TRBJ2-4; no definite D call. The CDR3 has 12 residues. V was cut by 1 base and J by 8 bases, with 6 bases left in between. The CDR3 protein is CASSLDEYIQYF. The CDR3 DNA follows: TGTGCCAGCAGTTTAGACGAGTACATTCAGTACTTC.